This TCR beta chain was documented in a study of blood T cell repertoires in COVID-19. Turning to the study itself: PBMCs, B-cell-depleted T cells, or T cells provided the cDNA or gDNA that made up the material.

This CDR3 has 18 amino acids. The V and J ends lost 0 bases and 0 bases respectively, with 13 bases between them. The germline gives CDR1 SGHRS, CDR2 YFSETQ. Libraries were prepared by immunoSEQ multiplex PCR; TCRdb keeps only in-frame clonotypes and omits some of them. The data show approximately 210,000 clones, roughly 89% seen once. J is TRBJ2-6 and V is TRBV5-1, with a possible D match to TRBD1 (6 bases). The TCR comes from a man aged 25-45 years who had recovered from COVID-19. Specimen: peripheral blood. The CDR3 sequence is CASSLVGGRGSGANVLTF. The CDR3 DNA sequence: TGCGCCAGCAGCTTGGTAGGGGGAAGGGGCTCTGGGGCCAACGTCCTGACTTTC.